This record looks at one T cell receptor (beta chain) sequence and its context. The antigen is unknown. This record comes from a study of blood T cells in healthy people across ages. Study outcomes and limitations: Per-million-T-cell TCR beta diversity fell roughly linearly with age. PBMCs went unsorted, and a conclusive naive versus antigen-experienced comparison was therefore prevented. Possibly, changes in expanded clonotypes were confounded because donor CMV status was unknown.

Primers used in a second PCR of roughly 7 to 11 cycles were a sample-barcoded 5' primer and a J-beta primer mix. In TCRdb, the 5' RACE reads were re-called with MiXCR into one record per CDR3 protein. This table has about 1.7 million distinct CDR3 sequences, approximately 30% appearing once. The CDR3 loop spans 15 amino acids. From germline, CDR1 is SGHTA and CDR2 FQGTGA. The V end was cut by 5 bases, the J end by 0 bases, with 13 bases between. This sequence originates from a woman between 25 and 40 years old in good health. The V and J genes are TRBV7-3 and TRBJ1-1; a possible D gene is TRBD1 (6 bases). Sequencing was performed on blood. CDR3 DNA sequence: TGTGCCAGCAGCCCACCGACAGGTTTGAACACTGAAGCTTTCTTT. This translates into CASSPPTGLNTEAFF.